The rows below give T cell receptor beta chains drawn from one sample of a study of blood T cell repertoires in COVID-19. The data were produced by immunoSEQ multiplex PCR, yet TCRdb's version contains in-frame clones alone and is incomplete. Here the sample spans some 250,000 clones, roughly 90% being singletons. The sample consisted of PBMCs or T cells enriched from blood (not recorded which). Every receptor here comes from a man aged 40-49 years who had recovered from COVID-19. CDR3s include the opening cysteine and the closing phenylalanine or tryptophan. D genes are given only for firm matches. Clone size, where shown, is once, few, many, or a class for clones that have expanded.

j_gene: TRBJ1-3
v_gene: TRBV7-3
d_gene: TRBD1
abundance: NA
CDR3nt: TGTGCCAGCAGCTTAAAAGGAGGACAGGGGGGTGGAAACACCATATATTTT
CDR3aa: CASSLKGGQGGGNTIYF

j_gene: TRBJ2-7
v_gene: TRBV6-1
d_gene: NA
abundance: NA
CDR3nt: TGTGCCAGCAGTGGAGGACCTGGAGGGCCGGTGCCGTTAGGATACTTC
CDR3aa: CASSGGPGGPVPLGYF

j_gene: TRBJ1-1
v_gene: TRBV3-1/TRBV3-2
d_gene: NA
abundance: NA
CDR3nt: TGTGCCAGCAGCCTCAGGACACTGAACACTGAAGCTTTCTTT
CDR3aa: CASSLRTLNTEAFF

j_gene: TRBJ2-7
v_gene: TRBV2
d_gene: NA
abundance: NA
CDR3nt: TGTGCCAGCAGTAGGGGGTTTTACGAGCAGTACTTC
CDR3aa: CASSRGFYEQYF

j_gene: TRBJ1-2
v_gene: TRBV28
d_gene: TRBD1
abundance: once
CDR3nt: TGTGCCAGCAGTGGGGACAGGGAGGTCCTAGATGGCTACACCTTC
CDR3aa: CASSGDREVLDGYTF

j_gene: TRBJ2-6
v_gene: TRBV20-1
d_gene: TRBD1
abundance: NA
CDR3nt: TGCAGTGCTAGTGCAGGGGGTAGCTCTGGGGCCAACGTCCTGACTTTC
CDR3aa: CSASAGGSSGANVLTF

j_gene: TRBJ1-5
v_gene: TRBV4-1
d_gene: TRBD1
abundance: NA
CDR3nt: TGCGCCAGCAGCCTCGGGACAGGCGGCAATCAGCCCCAGCATTTT
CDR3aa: CASSLGTGGNQPQHF

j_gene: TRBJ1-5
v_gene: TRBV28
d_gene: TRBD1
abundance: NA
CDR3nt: TGTGCCAGCAGTAGAAGATTCAGACAGGGGGGCAATCAGCCCCAGCATTTT
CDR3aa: CASSRRFRQGGNQPQHF

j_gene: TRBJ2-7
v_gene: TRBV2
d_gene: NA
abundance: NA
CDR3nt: TGTGCCAGCAGTGAAGGGACAGCGAGGACCTACGAGCAGTACTTC
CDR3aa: CASSEGTARTYEQYF

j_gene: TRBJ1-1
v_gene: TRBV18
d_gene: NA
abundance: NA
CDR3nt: TGTGCCAGCTCATCGAGGGCGGGATTGAACACTGAAGCTTTCTTT
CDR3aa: CASSSRAGLNTEAFF

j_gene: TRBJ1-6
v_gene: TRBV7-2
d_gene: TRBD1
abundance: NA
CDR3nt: TGTGCCAGCAGCTTATGGAGGGGGCGGGATAATTCACCCCTCCACTTT
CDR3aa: CASSLWRGRDNSPLHF

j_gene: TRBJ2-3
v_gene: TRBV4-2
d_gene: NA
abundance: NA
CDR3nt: TGTGCCAGCAGCCAAGACTGGGGGCCGCAGTATTTT
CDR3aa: CASSQDWGPQYF

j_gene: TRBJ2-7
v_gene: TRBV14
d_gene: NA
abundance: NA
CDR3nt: TGTGCCAGCAGCCTCGGTATTAGCTACGAGCAGTACTTC
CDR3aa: CASSLGISYEQYF

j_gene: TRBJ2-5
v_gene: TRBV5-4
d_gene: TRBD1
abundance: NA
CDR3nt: TGTGCCAGCAGCGGAAGGCGAACAGGGGGCGAAGAGACCCAGTACTTC
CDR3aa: CASSGRRTGGEETQYF

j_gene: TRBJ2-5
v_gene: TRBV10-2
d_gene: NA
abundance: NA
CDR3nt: TGCGCCAACCACCGAGAGTACCAAGAGACCCAGTACTTC
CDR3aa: CANHREYQETQYF

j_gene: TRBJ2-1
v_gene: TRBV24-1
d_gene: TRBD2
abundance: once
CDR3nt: TGTGCCACCAGTCCCAGGACTAGCGGGGCTAAGAGACTTTACAATGAGCAGTTCTTC
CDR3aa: CATSPRTSGAKRLYNEQFF

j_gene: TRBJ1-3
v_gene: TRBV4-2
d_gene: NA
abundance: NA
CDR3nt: TGTGCCAGCAGCCAACTCGACAGTGGCTCCGGAAACACCATATATTTT
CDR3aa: CASSQLDSGSGNTIYF

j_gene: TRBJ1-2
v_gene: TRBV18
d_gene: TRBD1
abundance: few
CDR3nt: TGTGCCAGCTCACCACGGACAGGGGTGTCCTTCTTTGATGGCTACACCTTC
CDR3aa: CASSPRTGVSFFDGYTF

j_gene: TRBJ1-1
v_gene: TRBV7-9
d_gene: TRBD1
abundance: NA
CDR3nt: TGTGCCAGCAGCTTTTCCAGGGGGCCAAGATGGAACACTGAAGCTTTCTTT
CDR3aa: CASSFSRGPRWNTEAFF

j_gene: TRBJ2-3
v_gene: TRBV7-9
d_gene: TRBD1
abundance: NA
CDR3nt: TGTGCCAGCAGCTTAGCGAGGGGGCCTAGCACAGATACGCAGTATTTT
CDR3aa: CASSLARGPSTDTQYF

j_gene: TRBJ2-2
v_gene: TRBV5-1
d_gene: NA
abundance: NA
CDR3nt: TGCGCCAGCAGCTCCTTAAACTTGGCTAGCAGTACCGGGGAGCTGTTTTTT
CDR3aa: CASSSLNLASSTGELFF

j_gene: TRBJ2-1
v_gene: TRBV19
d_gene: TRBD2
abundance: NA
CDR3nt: TGTGCCAGTAGTATTAGTAGCGGGAGTGGCAATGAGCAGTTCTTC
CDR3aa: CASSISSGSGNEQFF

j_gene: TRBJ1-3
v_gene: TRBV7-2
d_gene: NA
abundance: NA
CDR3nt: TGTGCCAGCAGCCCGGCGTTGGGGGGGGGAAACACCATATATTTT
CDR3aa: CASSPALGGGNTIYF

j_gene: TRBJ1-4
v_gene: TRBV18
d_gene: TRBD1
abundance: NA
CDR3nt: TGTGCCAGCTCACCACGGCGACAGGGTGGTGAAAAACTGTTTTTT
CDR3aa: CASSPRRQGGEKLFF

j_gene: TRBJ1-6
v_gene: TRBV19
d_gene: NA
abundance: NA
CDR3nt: TGTGCCAGTAGTATAGTCGGACTCGAGCCTTCACCCCTCCACTTT
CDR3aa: CASSIVGLEPSPLHF

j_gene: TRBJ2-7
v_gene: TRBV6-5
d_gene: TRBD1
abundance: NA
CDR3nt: TGTGCCAGCAGAGTTGGGAGACAGGGGGGCTACGAGCAGTACTTC
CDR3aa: CASRVGRQGGYEQYF

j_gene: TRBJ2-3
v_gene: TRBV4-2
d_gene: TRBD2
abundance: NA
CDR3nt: TGTGCCAGCAGCCACGGGGGGGCAGATACGCAGTATTTT
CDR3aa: CASSHGGADTQYF

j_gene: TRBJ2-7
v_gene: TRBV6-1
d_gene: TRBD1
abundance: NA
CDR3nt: TGTGCCAGCAGTGGACACAGGGGCTCCCTAGCCTACGAGCAGTACTTC
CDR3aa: CASSGHRGSLAYEQYF

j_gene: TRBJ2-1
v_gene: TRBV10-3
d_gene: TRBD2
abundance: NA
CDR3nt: TGTGCCATCAGTGTGTTGCGGGAGGTGGGTAATGAGCAGTTCTTC
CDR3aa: CAISVLREVGNEQFF

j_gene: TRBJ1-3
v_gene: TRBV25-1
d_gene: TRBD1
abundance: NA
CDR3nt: TGTGCCAGCAGCCTACAGGGGGCCTCTGGAAACACCATATATTTT
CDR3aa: CASSLQGASGNTIYF

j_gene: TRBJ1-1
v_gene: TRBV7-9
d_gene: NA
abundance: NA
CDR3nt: TGTGCCAGCAGCACGACAGGGAACACTGAAGCTTTCTTT
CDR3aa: CASSTTGNTEAFF

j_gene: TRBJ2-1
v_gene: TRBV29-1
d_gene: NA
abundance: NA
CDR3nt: TGCAGCGCCTCATTGAGCTCCTACAATGAGCAGTTCTTC
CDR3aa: CSASLSSYNEQFF

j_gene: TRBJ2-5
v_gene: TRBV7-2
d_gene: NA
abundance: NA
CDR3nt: TGTGCCAGCAGCTTTTCTAACCAAGAGACCCAGTACTTC
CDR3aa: CASSFSNQETQYF

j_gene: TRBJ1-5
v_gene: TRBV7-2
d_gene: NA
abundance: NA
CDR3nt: TGTGCCAGCAGCTTAGACAGATATCAGCCCCAGCATTTT
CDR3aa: CASSLDRYQPQHF

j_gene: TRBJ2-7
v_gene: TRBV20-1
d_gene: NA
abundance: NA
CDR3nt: TGCGTTGTCAACCTCGGGTACGAGCAGTACTTC
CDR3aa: CVVNLGYEQYF

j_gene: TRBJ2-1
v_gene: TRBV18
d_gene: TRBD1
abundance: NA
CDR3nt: TGTGCCAGCTCACCAATCAGGGACAGGTATAATGAGCAGTTCTTC
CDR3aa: CASSPIRDRYNEQFF

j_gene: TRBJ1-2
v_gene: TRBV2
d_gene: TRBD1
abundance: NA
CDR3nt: TGTGCCAGCAGTGAACGAGGACAGGGGACCCCAAACTATGGCTACACCTTC
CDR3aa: CASSERGQGTPNYGYTF

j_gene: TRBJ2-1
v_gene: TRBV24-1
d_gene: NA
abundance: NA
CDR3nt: TGTGCCGCCAGTGACGGGGAGGCCAGCTCCTACAATGAGCAGTTCTTC
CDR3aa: CAASDGEASSYNEQFF

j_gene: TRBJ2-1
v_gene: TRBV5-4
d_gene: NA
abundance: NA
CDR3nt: TGTGCCAGCAGCTTTAATAGTGGTTCCTCTCCCTCCAATGAGCAGTTCTTC
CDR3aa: CASSFNSGSSPSNEQFF

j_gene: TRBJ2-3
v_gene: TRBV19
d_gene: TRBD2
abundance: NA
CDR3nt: TGTGCCAGTAGTATAGGGACTAGCGGGGGCCGGGATACGCAGTATTTT
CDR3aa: CASSIGTSGGRDTQYF

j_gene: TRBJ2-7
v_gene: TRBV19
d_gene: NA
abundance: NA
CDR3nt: TGTGCCAGTAGTATAGGACTCCCACCTACCTACGAGCAGTACTTC
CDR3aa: CASSIGLPPTYEQYF

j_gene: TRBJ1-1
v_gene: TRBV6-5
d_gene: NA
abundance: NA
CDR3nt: TGTGCCAGCAGTCAGCCGGGGAGCGTCTTGGCTTTCTTT
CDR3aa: CASSQPGSVLAFF

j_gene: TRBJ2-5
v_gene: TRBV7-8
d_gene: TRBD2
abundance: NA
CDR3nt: TGTGCCAGCAGCCGGACAGGGACTAGCGGGGGGCAAGAGACCCAGTACTTC
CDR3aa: CASSRTGTSGGQETQYF

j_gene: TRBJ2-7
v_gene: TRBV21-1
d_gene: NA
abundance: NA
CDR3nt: TGTGCCAGCACCCGGACAGGGACTATCTACGAGCAGTACTTC
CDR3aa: CASTRTGTIYEQYF

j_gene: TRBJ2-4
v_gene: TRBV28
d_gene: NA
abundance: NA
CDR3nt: TGTGCCAGCAGCACAGGGACGGGGAGAAACATTCAGTACTTC
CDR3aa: CASSTGTGRNIQYF

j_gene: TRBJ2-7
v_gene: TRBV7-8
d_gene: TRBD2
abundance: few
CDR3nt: TGTGCCAGCAGCTTAGCCCTAGCGGGCCGCCCTAAGCAGTACTTC
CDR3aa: CASSLALAGRPKQYF

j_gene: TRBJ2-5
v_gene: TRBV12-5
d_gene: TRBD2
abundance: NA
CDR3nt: TGTGCTAGTGGACCGGGACTAGCGGGACAAGAGACCCAGTACTTC
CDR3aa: CASGPGLAGQETQYF